Listed here is a single T cell receptor (beta chain). Antigen specificity is unknown. The data stem from a study of STAT3 mutations in large granular lymphocyte leukemia. Overall study: Over half of T-LGLL patients had one or more immunosuppressive regimens.

Per germline, CDR1 KGHSH and CDR2 LQKENI. The CDR3 has 15 amino acids. With 2 bases removed from V and 3 bases from J, the gap between germline ends came to 14 bases. The protocol was immunoSEQ multiplex PCR, while the TCRdb copy is restricted to in-frame clones and leaves out a portion. The sample consists of around 9,000 clones, roughly 89% of them appearing once. Whole-study results and caveats: Suggested: STAT3 mutation was not the ancestral event for these clonal expansions. Every T-LGLL patient had at least one immunodominant TCRbeta clonotype. Clonal expansion was inferred from other time points because no sample existed at each clone's first appearance.

The TCR sequence derives from a man older than 75 with T-cell large granular lymphocyte leukemia. Some clones in this sample may be carry-over from other donors' samples. V gene TRBV18 combines with J gene TRBJ2-7, with D maybe TRBD1 (6 bases). Sequenced sample: peripheral blood mononuclear cells. CDR3 sequence reads: CASSPGQGSRYEQYF. CDR3 sequence (DNA): TGTGCCAGCTCACCAGGGCAGGGGAGCCGCTACGAGCAGTACTTC.